The source of this T cell receptor beta chain is a study of blood T cell repertoires in COVID-19. The wider study: Sites in the United States, Italy and Spain provided acute and convalescent COVID-19 samples. T cells, B-cell-depleted T cells, or PBMCs supplied cDNA or gDNA.

Produced via immunoSEQ multiplex PCR; TCRdb's table is partial and in-frame only. The sample consists of 100,000 to 150,000 clones, around 82% of them appearing once. The receptor comes from a woman younger than 45 who had recovered from COVID-19. Material: peripheral blood.

CDR3 loop: CASSPGRGTGFPYNEQFF. The CDR3 DNA sequence: TGTGCCAGCAGCCCCGGTAGGGGAACAGGGTTCCCCTACAATGAGCAGTTCTTC. The V call is TRBV9, the J call TRBJ2-1, with a tentative D call TRBD1 (6 bases). The V and J ends lost 4 bases and 2 bases respectively, with 22 bases between them. Germline assignment: CDR1 SGDLS and CDR2 YYNGEE. This CDR3 has 18 amino acids.